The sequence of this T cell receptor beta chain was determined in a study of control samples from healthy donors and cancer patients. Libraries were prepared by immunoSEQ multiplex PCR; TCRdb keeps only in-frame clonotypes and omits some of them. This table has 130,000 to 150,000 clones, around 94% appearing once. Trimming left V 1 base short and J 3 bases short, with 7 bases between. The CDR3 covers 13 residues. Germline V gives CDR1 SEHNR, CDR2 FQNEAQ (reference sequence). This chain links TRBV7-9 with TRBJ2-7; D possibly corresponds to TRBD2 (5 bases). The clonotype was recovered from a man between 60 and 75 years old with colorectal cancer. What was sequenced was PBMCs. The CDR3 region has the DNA TGTGCCAGCAGCTTAGGGGGAGTCTACGAGCAGTACTTC. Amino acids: CASSLGGVYEQYF.